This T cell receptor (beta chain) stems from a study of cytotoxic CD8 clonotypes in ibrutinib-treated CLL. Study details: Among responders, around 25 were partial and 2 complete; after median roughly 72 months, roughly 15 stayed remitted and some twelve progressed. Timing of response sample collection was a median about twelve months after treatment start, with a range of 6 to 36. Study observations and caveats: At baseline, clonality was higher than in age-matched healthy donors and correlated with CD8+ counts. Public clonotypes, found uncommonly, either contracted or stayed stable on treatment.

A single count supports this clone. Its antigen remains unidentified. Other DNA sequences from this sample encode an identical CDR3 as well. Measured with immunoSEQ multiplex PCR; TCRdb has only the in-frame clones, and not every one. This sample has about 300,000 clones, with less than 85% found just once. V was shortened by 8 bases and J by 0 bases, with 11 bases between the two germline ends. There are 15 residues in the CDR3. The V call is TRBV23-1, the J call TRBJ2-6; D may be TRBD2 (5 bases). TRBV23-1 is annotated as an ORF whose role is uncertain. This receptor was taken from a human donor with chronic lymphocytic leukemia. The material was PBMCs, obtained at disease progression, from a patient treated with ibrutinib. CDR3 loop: CASLGLNSGANVLTF. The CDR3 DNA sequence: TGCGCCAGCCTTGGACTGAACTCTGGGGCCAACGTCCTGACTTTC.